This TCR beta chain derives from a study of T cell responses to AZD1222 COVID-19 vaccine. General study findings and limits: Repertoires were sampled only after the peak T cell response. Mostly white British, mostly female donors; authors suggested clonal diversity may be underestimated.

Worth noting for this clone: What it binds is not known.

This CDR3 is built from 16 residues. Germline loops: CDR1 KGHDR, CDR2 SFDVKD. Trimming took off 4 bases at V and 3 bases at J, with 14 bases between the two ends. Profiling relied on immunoSEQ multiplex PCR, and the TCRdb table lists in-frame clones only, not all of them. This table has 40,000 to 50,000 clones, around 88% appearing once. The chain links TRBV24-1 to TRBJ1-4, with D possibly TRBD1 on 5 matching bases. This clonotype was sampled from an adult who received the AZD1222 COVID-19 vaccine. Sequencing was performed on peripheral blood, taken 28 days after the second AZD1222 dose. DNA of the CDR3: TGTGCCACCAGTGACTCCCAGGCGGGGGCTAATGAAAAACTGTTTTTT. It is translated as CATSDSQAGANEKLFF.